This TCR beta chain is drawn from a study of human T cells and chemical hapten exposure. In the study overall: Across samples, TCR yields varied, mostly owing to small differences in pooled library volumes.

About this clonotype itself: Its antigen is not identified.

Individual cDNA molecules had unique molecular identifiers attached to them by the library. Per the authors' pipeline: Counts of TCRs in each sample centred on a median of about 99,000 and extended from roughly 23,000 to 700,000. TCRdb re-analysed the RACE reads in MiXCR, keeping a single row per CDR3 protein. The V and J calls follow TCRdb's processing rather than the paper's. The repertoire holds tens of thousands of distinct CDR3 sequences, with around 8.8% as singletons. Study-level results: No change in TCRs above 1 in 1000 frequency was produced by DPC sensitization.

The time point denotes: healthy volunteer bleed at 2 weeks. Researchers extracted total RNA from unfractionated whole blood. Sequences were obtained from whole blood. The receptor comes from a female donor in good health. Some clones in this sample may be carry-over from other donors' samples.

The DNA of the CDR3 is TGTGCCAGCAGTTTATCGCTGGGAGGGAATGGCTACACCTTC. Its translation is CASSLSLGGNGYTF. This chain uses TRBV27 with TRBJ1-2; no definite D call. Trimming removed 0 bases from V and 6 bases from J, with 11 bases in between. This CDR3 is 14 amino acids long. In germline, CDR1 is MNHEY, CDR2 SMNVEV (reference sequence).